This entry features one TCR beta chain sequence. Produced via immunoSEQ multiplex PCR; TCRdb's table is partial and in-frame only. The data contain 2,100,000 or so clones, 95% of them seen just once; the ten biggest clones take up over 0.1%. The CDR3 contains 15 residues. Germline CDR1 SGHTA, CDR2 FQGNSA. V was shortened by 2 bases and J by 4 bases, with 12 bases between the two germline ends. Donation came from healthy HIV-negative adults that had no recent acute infections or vaccinations. This entry is derived from a study of shared clonotypes between healthy human individuals. The material sequenced was naive CD4+ T cells sorted from blood. As for subset: CD45RA+ positively selected. V usage is TRBV7-2 and J usage is TRBJ1-3; D gene uncertain. The clonotype originates from a man aged 18-30 years in good health. The CDR3 here is CASSLTIARGNTIYF. The CDR3 nucleotides are TGTGCCAGCAGCTTAACCATCGCACGCGGAAACACCATATATTTT. The whole variable domain, remainder taken from reference TRBV7-2 and TRBJ1-3, is GAGVSQSPSNKVTEKGKDVELRCDPISGHTALYWYRQSLGQGLEFLIYFQGNSAPDKSGLPSDRFSAERTGGSVSTLTIQRTQQEDSAVYLCASSLTIARGNTIYFGEGSWLTVV.